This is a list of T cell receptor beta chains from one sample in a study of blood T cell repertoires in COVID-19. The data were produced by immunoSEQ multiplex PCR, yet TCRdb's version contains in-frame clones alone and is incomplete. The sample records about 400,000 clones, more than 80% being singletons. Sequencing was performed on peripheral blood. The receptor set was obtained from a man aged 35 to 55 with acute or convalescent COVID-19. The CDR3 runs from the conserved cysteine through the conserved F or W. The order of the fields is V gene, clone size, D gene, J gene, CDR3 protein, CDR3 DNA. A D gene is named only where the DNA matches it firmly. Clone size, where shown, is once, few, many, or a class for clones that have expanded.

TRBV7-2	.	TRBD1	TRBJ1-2	CASSLAPTGDKVSVINGYTF	TGTGCCAGCAGCTTAGCTCCTACAGGGGATAAGGTTAGTGTGATTAATGGCTACACCTTC
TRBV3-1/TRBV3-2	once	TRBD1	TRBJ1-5	CASSQDTGVQPQHF	TGTGCCAGCAGCCAAGATACAGGGGTTCAGCCCCAGCATTTT
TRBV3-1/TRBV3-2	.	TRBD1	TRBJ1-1	CASSPTSGGTEAFF	TGTGCCAGCAGCCCTACTTCAGGGGGCACTGAAGCTTTCTTT
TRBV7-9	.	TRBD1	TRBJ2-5	CASSSHRGLETQYF	TGTGCCAGCAGCTCCCACAGGGGGCTAGAGACCCAGTACTTC
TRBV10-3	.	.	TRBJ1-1	CAISGPENTEAFF	TGTGCCATCAGTGGTCCAGAAAACACTGAAGCTTTCTTT
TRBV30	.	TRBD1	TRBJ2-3	CAWSVGQGSDTQYF	TGTGCCTGGAGTGTGGGACAGGGTTCTGATACGCAGTATTTT
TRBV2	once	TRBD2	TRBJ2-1	CASSEWGAGGSLNEQFF	TGTGCCAGCAGTGAATGGGGAGCGGGAGGATCTCTCAATGAGCAGTTCTTC
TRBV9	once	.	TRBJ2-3	CASSQGLVDTDTQYF	TGTGCCAGCAGCCAGGGTCTAGTGGACACAGATACGCAGTATTTT
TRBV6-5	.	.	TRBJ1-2	CASTFSGYHNVGYTF	TGTGCCAGCACGTTTTCAGGGTACCATAACGTGGGCTACACCTTC
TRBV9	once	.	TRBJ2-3	CASSAPPSDTQYF	TGTGCCAGCAGCGCCCCCCCGTCCGATACGCAGTATTTT
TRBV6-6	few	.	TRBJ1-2	CASSQQGRYGYTF	TGTGCCAGCAGTCAACAGGGAAGGTATGGCTACACCTTC